One and the same sample provided the 30 T cell receptor beta chains below, sequenced in a study of early T cells in non-severe SARS-CoV-2 infection. TCRdb independently ran MiXCR on the 5' RACE reads; one entry per CDR3 protein. The sample has 65,000 to 95,000 distinct CDR3 sequences, 9.5% to 15% seen once. This specimen consisted of whole blood, obtained at baseline. All receptors come from an adult who was a healthcare worker with PCR-confirmed SARS-CoV-2 infection or an uninfected control (not recorded which). The donor label of this sample is uncertain.

The rearrangement uses TRBV6-1 and TRBJ1-1, with D perhaps matching TRBD1 (5 bases). The CDR3 totals 15 residues. Trimming took off 6 bases at V and 4 bases at J, with 18 bases between the two ends. Germline V CDR1 and CDR2: MNHNS, SASEGT. The CDR3 DNA is TGTGCCAGCAGGGGGGATCTCGGGCGGACCACTGAAGCTTTCTTT. It yields the protein CASRGDLGRTTEAFF.

This clonotype occurred many times. The chain links TRBV12-3 or TRBV12-4 to TRBJ2-5; D remains ambiguous. Trimming cost V 2 bases and J 2 bases, with 6 bases left between them. The CDR3 extends over 13 amino acids. CDR3 DNA: TGTGCCAGCAGTTTATTCCCTCAAGAGACCCAGTACTTC. Amino acids: CASSLFPQETQYF.

This clonotype was observed a few times. The chain uses TRBV6-1 and TRBJ2-4, with 11 bases aligning to TRBD2. Germline V lookup: CDR1 MNHNS, CDR2 SASEGT. This CDR3 region has 16 residues. Trimming cost V 4 bases and J 10 bases; bases outside gene matches: 12. CDR3 region: CASSGGGLAGSGIQYF. The DNA for the CDR3 is TGTGCCAGCAGTGGAGGTGGACTAGCGGGTTCTGGAATTCAGTACTTC.

At least ten counts were recorded for this clonotype. The chain joins TRBV5-5 to TRBJ2-3; 8 bases match TRBD1. The V gene end was trimmed by 4 bases and the J gene end by 2 bases; junction bases not matched to a gene: 9. Germline CDR1 and CDR2: SGHKS and YYEKEE (reference sequence). There are 16 residues in the CDR3. CDR3 nucleotide sequence: TGTGCCAGCAGCCTACGGACAGGGCTGGTCACAGATACGCAGTATTTT. This codes for CASSLRTGLVTDTQYF.

This clonotype showed up just a few times. This chain links TRBV12-3 or TRBV12-4 with TRBJ1-3; TRBD1 is a possible D gene (6 bases). CDR3 size: 16 residues. Between the trimmed V and J ends, which lost 6 bases and 0 bases, there was a span of 15 bases. The chain's CDR3 is CASSLGHPSSGNTIYF. The CDR3 DNA reads TGTGCCAGCAGCTTGGGACACCCGAGCTCTGGAAACACCATATATTTT.

The CDR3 reads CASGRLAGVSDTQYF. CDR3 nucleotides: TGTGCCAGCGGACGACTAGCGGGGGTGTCAGATACGCAGTATTTT. The V call is TRBV11-2, the J call TRBJ2-3; 12 bases map to TRBD2. The CDR3 sequence is 15 residues long. V trimming: 8 bases; J trimming: 4 bases; junction bases outside the gene matches: 7. Germline values: CDR1 SGHAT, CDR2 FQNNGV.

This clonotype was picked up a small number of times. The chain employs TRBV11-1 and TRBJ2-1; the D gene is possibly TRBD2 (6 bases). Germline V gene lookup returns CDR1 SGHAT and CDR2 FQDESV (reference sequence). V was trimmed by 6 bases and J by 7 bases, leaving 13 bases between them. The length of the CDR3 is 13 residues. CDR3 nucleotide sequence: TGTGCCAGCAGGTTTTCGGGGGTTAATGAGCAGTTCTTC. Protein: CASRFSGVNEQFF. The full variable domain, in which reference TRBV11-1 and TRBJ2-1 provide the parts outside the CDR3, is EAEVAQSPRYKITEKSQAVAFWCDPISGHATLYWYRQILGQGPELLVQFQDESVVDDSQLPKDRFSAERLKGVDSTLKIQPAELGDSAMYLCASRFSGVNEQFFGPGTRLTVL.

This clonotype was counted a few times. The chain couples TRBV12-3 or TRBV12-4 to TRBJ2-5, with 7 bases matching TRBD1. The length of the CDR3 is 16 residues. The V and J ends lost 5 bases and 0 bases, in that order; junction bases with no gene match: 9. This chain's CDR3 is CASSPSRGRDQETQYF. CDR3 coding DNA: TGTGCCAGCAGTCCATCAAGGGGGCGGGACCAAGAGACCCAGTACTTC.

This clonotype appeared a few times. The rearrangement joins TRBV5-1 to TRBJ2-3; 9 nucleotides align to TRBD1. J gave up 5 bases and V 2 bases, and 9 bases lay outside the gene matches. The length of the CDR3 is 16 residues. CDR1 and CDR2 from the germline V gene are SGHRS and YFSETQ. CDR3 protein: CASSFSGTGSLDTQYF. DNA of the CDR3: TGCGCCAGCAGCTTTTCCGGGACAGGGAGTTTAGATACGCAGTATTTT.

The chain is built from TRBV11-2 and TRBJ2-5; 7 nucleotides match TRBD2. This CDR3 contains 17 residues. V was clipped by 1 base and J by 7 bases; unmatched bases: 15. Germline CDR1 and CDR2: SGHAT and FQNNGV. In DNA form, the CDR3 reads TGTGCCAGCAGCTTAGCCTCCCCTAGCGGCGCCTTGGGGACCCAGTACTTC. It specifies CASSLASPSGALGTQYF.

In this sample, this clonotype turned up a few times. This sequence joins TRBV6-5 and TRBJ1-1; no firm D call. V lost 2 bases to trimming and J lost 1 base, with 14 bases between them. The CDR3 has 16 residues. CDR1 and CDR2 (germline): MNHEY, SVGAGI. For the CDR3, the DNA is TGTGCCAGCAGTTACGGCCCATGGCGGAAGAACACTGAAGCTTTCTTT. Its translation is CASSYGPWRKNTEAFF.

This clonotype turned up a few times. The DNA of the CDR3 is TGTGCCAGCAGCCAACGGGTTGGGGTCACTGAAGCTTTCTTT. Translated: CASSQRVGVTEAFF. The rearrangement links TRBV3-1 to TRBJ1-1; no clear D. Looked up from germline, CDR1 is LGHDT and CDR2 is YNNKEL (reference sequence). Trimming took off 2 bases at V and 4 bases at J, with 11 bases between the two ends. There are 14 residues in the CDR3.

This clonotype came up many times. V is TRBV5-1 and J is TRBJ2-6; D not resolved. The CDR3 covers 15 residues. V shed 0 bases and J shed 1 base, with 5 bases lying between them. Germline CDR1 is SGHRS and CDR2 is YFSETQ. Here the CDR3 DNA reads TGCGCCAGCAGCTTGGTGGGGTCTGGGGCCAACGTCCTGACTTTC. As protein: CASSLVGSGANVLTF.

J is TRBJ2-7 and V is TRBV7-3; 8 bases line up with TRBD1. In germline, CDR1 is SGHTA, CDR2 FQGTGA. This CDR3 is built from 15 residues. With V trimmed by 5 bases and J by 3 bases, 9 bases remained unmatched. The CDR3 region is CASSPSDRGIYEQYF. The CDR3 nucleotides are TGTGCCAGCAGCCCATCCGACAGGGGAATCTACGAGCAGTACTTC.

The V call is TRBV7-6, the J call TRBJ1-1; no clear D gene. The CDR3 spans 15 residues. Trimming stripped 1 base from V and 1 base from J, with 10 bases between. CDR1 is SGHVS and CDR2 is FNYEAQ in the germline V gene. The CDR3 DNA reads TGTGCCAGCAGCTTAGGTTTAGGGCAGAACACTGAAGCTTTCTTT. Translation: CASSLGLGQNTEAFF.

The table lists this clonotype with a few counts. J is TRBJ2-2 and V is TRBV5-1; 7 bases map to TRBD1. The V and J ends lost 3 bases and 0 bases, in that order; junction bases with no gene match: 2. CDR1 and CDR2 (germline): SGHRS, YFSETQ. The CDR3 is made up of 15 amino acids. This chain's CDR3 is CASSWDSSNTGELFF. CDR3 bases: TGCGCCAGCAGCTGGGACAGCTCGAACACCGGGGAGCTGTTTTTT.

A remark on this clonotype: With a much larger clone just one base away, this may be a read error. In DNA form, the CDR3 reads TGTGCCAGCAGACCCCACCAGAGCACAGATACGCAGTATTTT. The encoded protein is CASRPHQSTDTQYF. The V call is TRBV12-3 or TRBV12-4, the J call TRBJ2-3, with D unresolved. This CDR3 has 14 residues. Trimming cost V 6 bases and J 0 bases, with 10 bases left between them.

This clonotype was counted many times. The chain links TRBV12-5 to TRBJ1-5, with D perhaps matching TRBD1 (6 bases). Germline-derived CDR1 and CDR2 are LGHNT and FRNRAP. CDR3 length equals 15 residues. The V end lost 7 bases, the J end lost 7 bases, and 20 bases lay between the germline ends. CDR3 amino acids: CASAPPDRSRQPQHF. The CDR3 nucleotides read TGTGCTAGTGCCCCACCCGACAGGTCACGCCAGCCCCAGCATTTT.

This clonotype was counted between two and nine times. The chain links TRBV6-2 or TRBV6-3 to TRBJ2-1; D unresolved. CDR1 and CDR2 (germline): MNHEY, SVGEGT. The V and J ends lost 4 bases and 3 bases respectively, with 7 bases between them. The CDR3 spans 13 residues. CDR3 region: CASSSLGYNEQFF. The CDR3 nucleotides read TGTGCCAGCAGTTCCCTAGGCTACAATGAGCAGTTCTTC.

In the case of this clonotype: A much larger clone differs from this one at a single base, so this may be a read error. The gene calls are TRBV7-2 and TRBJ2-1, with D perhaps matching TRBD2 (5 bases). Germline assignment: CDR1 SGHTA and CDR2 FQGNSA. This CDR3 is built from 13 residues. V lost 4 bases and J lost 5, with 9 bases in between. CDR3 sequence: CASSSRADNEQFF. The CDR3 region has the DNA TGTGCCAGCAGCTCGAGGGCTGACAATGAGCAGTTCTTC.

The CDR3: CASSLRTSGIKTHTQYF. The CDR3 region has the DNA TGTGCCAGCAGCTTGCGGACTAGCGGGATCAAAACTCATACGCAGTATTTT. The gene calls are TRBV11-2 and TRBJ2-3, with 12 bases that match TRBD2. The V gene end was trimmed by 3 bases and the J gene end by 7 bases; junction bases not matched to a gene: 11. CDR1 is SGHAT, CDR2 FQNNGV, per germline. The CDR3 is 17 amino acids.

This clonotype has just a few counts. This chain joins TRBV7-8 and TRBJ1-6; TRBD1 matches 9 bases. CDR1 is SGHVS and CDR2 is FQNEAQ in the germline V gene. The CDR3 consists of 15 residues. The junction had 7 bases not matched to a gene; V was cut back by 4 bases and J by 9 bases. The CDR3 nucleotides are TGTGCCAGCAGCTCCGACAGGGGGAGAACTTCACCCCTCCACTTT. Translated, it gives CASSSDRGRTSPLHF.

This clonotype was recorded a few times. The gene calls are TRBV11-3 and TRBJ1-1; 7 nucleotides align to TRBD1. This CDR3 has 17 residues. From germline, CDR1 is SGHNT and CDR2 YENEEA. Germline trimming cut 0 bases from V and 5 bases from J; bases unmatched to any gene: 12. DNA for the CDR3: TGTGCCAGCAGCTTAGATCTCATCTTAGGGGGCCGGACTGAAGCTTTCTTT. This codes for CASSLDLILGGRTEAFF.

This clonotype was counted a few times. V and J are TRBV11-2 and TRBJ2-7, with D possibly matching TRBD1 (6 bases). The germline gives CDR1 SGHAT, CDR2 FQNNGV. The CDR3 is 17 residues long. V lost 1 base and J lost 2, with 18 bases in between. The CDR3 region is CASSLARETGIPYEQYF. CDR3 bases: TGTGCCAGCAGCTTAGCTCGAGAAACAGGGATCCCCTACGAGCAGTACTTC.

This clonotype was seen many times. The V call is TRBV2, the J call TRBJ1-5, with 9 bases identical to TRBD1. This CDR3 is 14 amino acids long. V shed 4 bases, J shed 4 bases, and the junction held 2 bases outside the gene matches. Germline V gene sequence: CDR1 SNHLY, CDR2 FYNNEI. The CDR3 here is CASSADRGNQPQHF. DNA for the CDR3: TGTGCCAGCAGTGCGGACAGGGGAAATCAGCCCCAGCATTTT. Drawing the rest from reference TRBV2 and TRBJ1-5, the complete variable domain is EPEVTQTPSHQVTQMGQEVILRCVPISNHLYFYWYRQILGQKVEFLVSFYNNEISEKSEIFDDQFSVERPDGSNFTLKIRSTKLEDSAMYFCASSADRGNQPQHFGDGTRLSIL.

This chain uses TRBV24-1 with TRBJ1-1; D might be TRBD1 (6 bases). The CDR3 length is 17 residues. V lost 2 bases to trimming and J lost 1 base, with 16 bases between them. Germline CDR1 and CDR2: KGHDR and SFDVKD. CDR3 amino acids: CATSDSRRGGPNTEAFF. The CDR3 region has the DNA TGTGCCACCAGTGATTCCCGGAGGGGGGGTCCGAACACTGAAGCTTTCTTT.

In its sample, this clonotype was seen many times. This chain links TRBV7-8 with TRBJ1-1; D call uncertain. CDR1 is SGHVS and CDR2 is FQNEAQ in the germline V gene. Deletions cut 6 bases from V and 2 bases from J, with 16 bases between. The length of the CDR3 is 15 residues. The CDR3 spells CASRPSSSFNTEAFF. As DNA, the CDR3 is TGTGCCAGCAGGCCATCCAGCAGTTTTAACACTGAAGCTTTCTTT.

This clonotype was picked up many times. V gene TRBV11-2 combines with J gene TRBJ2-7; D call uncertain. CDR3 length: 13 amino acids. Trimming shortened V by 5 bases and J by 6 bases, and 14 bases separated the two germline ends. The germline V gene encodes CDR1 SGHAT and CDR2 FQNNGV. DNA of the CDR3: TGTGCCAGCAGCCTTGGACCCCGCGGCGAGCAGTACTTC. It yields the protein CASSLGPRGEQYF.

This clonotype occurred many times. This sequence joins TRBV6-5 and TRBJ1-1; possible D gene TRBD1, 5 bases. Looked up from germline, CDR1 is MNHEY and CDR2 is SVGAGI. The CDR3 is made up of 15 amino acids. V lost 5 bases and J lost 2, with 15 bases in between. As DNA, the CDR3 is TGTGCCAGCAGTGCGAGACAGTACATTAACACTGAAGCTTTCTTT. It is translated as CASSARQYINTEAFF.

This rearrangement joins TRBV7-6 to TRBJ2-2; unclear D gene. Trimming left V 3 bases short and J 6 bases short, with 8 bases between. Germline lookup yields CDR1 SGHVS and CDR2 FNYEAQ. The CDR3 sequence is 13 residues long. The CDR3 reads CASSFRPPGELFF. The CDR3 DNA is TGTGCCAGCAGCTTCCGTCCTCCCGGGGAGCTGTTTTTT.